This TCR beta chain was found in a study of prognosis after radiotherapy for stage I lung cancer. Study context: Patients with tumors diagnosed as squamous cell carcinoma numbered seven, and those with adenocarcinoma 12 to 13. Points from the study as a whole: Before stereotactic body radiation therapy the median unique TCR clone count was about 10,000, and afterwards it fell to 5,500 to 8,000. Post-treatment Shannon entropy following stereotactic body radiation therapy was lower among patients who developed distant metastases.

Germline CDR1 SGDLS, CDR2 YYNGEE. The CDR3 runs to 16 residues. Trimming removed 0 bases from V and 2 bases from J, with 12 bases in between. This clonotype rates as medium-sized. Its antigen is not known. Two-round multiplex PCR on genomic DNA was the method by which TCR beta CDR3 was amplified. With primers specific to each TRBV and TRBJ gene, the first-round PCR was performed. TCRdb analysed the multiplex PCR reads with MiXCR anew, one entry per CDR3 protein. The sample consists of fewer than 20,000 distinct CDR3 sequences, 44% of them appearing once. This receptor was identified in a donor at least 50 years old with non-small cell lung cancer. This specimen was PBMCs, taken before or after stereotactic body radiation therapy (not recorded which). V gene TRBV9 combines with J gene TRBJ1-3; no firm D call. The CDR3 sequence is CASSVDEGMAGNTIYF. The CDR3 nucleotides read TGTGCCAGCAGCGTAGACGAGGGAATGGCTGGAAACACCATATATTTT.